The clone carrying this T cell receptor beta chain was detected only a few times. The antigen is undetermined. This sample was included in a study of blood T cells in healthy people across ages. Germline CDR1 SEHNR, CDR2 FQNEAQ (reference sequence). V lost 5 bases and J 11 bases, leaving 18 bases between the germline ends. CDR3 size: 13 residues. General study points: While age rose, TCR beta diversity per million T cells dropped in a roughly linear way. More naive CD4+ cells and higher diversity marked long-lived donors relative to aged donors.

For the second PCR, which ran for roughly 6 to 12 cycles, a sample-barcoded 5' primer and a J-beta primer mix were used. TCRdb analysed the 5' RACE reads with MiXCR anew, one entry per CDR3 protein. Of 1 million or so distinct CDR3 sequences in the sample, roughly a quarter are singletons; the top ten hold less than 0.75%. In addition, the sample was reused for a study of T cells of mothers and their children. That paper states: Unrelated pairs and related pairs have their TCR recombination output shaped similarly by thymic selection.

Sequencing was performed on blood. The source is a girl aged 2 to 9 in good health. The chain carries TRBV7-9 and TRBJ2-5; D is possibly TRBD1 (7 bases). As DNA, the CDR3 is TGTGCCAGCAGCCCGGAGGGGACAGCCGGGCAGTACTTC. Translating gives CASSPEGTAGQYF.